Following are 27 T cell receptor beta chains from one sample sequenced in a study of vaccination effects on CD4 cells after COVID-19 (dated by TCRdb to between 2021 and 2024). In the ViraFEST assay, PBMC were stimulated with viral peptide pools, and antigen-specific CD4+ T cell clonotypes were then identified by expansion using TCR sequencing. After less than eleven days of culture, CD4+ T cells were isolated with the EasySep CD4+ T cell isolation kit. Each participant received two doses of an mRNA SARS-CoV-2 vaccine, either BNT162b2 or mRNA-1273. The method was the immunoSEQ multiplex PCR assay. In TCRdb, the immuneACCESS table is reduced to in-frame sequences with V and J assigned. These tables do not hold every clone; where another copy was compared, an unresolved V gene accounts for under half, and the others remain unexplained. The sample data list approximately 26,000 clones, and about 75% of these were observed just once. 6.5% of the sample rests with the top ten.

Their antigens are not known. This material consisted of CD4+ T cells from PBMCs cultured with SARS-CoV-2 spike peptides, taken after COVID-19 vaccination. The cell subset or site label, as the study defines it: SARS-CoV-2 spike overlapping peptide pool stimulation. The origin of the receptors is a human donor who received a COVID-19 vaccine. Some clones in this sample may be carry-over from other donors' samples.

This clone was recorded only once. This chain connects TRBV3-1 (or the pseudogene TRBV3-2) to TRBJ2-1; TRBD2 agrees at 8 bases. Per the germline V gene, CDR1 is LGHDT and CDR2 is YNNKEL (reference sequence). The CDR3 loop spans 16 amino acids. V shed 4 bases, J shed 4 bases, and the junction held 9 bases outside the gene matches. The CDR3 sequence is CASSPHTSGPYNEQFF. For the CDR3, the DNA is TGTGCCAGCAGCCCCCATACTAGCGGACCTTACAATGAGCAGTTCTTC.

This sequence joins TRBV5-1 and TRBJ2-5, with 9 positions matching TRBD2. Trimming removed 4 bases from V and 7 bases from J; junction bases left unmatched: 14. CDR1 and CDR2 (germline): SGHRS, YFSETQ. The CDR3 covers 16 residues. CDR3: CASSLLGIAGDGTQYF. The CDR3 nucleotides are TGCGCCAGCAGCCTACTAGGTATAGCGGGGGATGGGACCCAGTACTTC.

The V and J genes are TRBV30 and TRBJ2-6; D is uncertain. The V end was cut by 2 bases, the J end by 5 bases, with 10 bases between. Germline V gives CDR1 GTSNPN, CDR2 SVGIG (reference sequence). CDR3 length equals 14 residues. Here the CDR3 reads CAWSRAGWANVLTF. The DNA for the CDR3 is TGTGCCTGGAGTCGAGCCGGTTGGGCCAACGTCCTGACTTTC.

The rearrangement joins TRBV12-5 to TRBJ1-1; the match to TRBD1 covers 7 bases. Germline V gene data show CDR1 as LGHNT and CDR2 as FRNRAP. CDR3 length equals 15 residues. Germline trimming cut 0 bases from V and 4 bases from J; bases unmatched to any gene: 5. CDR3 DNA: TGTGCTAGTGGTTTGGTACAGGGGAGGGGCACTGAAGCTTTCTTT. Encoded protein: CASGLVQGRGTEAFF.

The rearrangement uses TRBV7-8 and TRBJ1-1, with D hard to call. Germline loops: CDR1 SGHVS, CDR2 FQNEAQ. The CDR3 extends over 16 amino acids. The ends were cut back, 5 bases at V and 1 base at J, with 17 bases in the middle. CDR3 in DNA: TGTGCCAGCAGCCGCCCCCTGTTAGAGACGAACACTGAAGCTTTCTTT. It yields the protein CASSRPLLETNTEAFF.

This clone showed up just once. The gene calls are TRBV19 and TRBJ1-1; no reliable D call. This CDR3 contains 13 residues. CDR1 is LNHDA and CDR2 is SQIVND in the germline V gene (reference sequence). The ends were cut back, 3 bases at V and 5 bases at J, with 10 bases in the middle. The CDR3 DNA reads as TGTGCCAGTAGTATCAGCGGAAGAACTGAAGCTTTCTTT. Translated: CASSISGRTEAFF.

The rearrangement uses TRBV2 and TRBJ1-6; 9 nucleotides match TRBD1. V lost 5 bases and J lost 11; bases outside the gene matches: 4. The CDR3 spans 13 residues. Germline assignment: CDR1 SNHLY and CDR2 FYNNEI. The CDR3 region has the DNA TGTGCCAGCAGTACAGGGGGCGGGGCACCCCTCCACTTT. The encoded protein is CASSTGGGAPLHF.

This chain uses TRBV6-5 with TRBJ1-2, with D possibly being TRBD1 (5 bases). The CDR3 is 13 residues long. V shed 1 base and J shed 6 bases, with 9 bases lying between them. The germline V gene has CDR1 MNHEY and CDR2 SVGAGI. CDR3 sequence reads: CASSYLGGDGYTF. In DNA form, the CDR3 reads TGTGCCAGCAGTTACTTGGGGGGGGATGGCTACACCTTC.

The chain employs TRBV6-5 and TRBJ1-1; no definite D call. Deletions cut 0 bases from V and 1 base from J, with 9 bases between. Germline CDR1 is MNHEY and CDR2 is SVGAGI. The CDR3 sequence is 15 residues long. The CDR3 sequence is CASSYSRAANTEAFF. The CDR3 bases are TGTGCCAGCAGTTACTCGAGGGCAGCGAACACTGAAGCTTTCTTT.

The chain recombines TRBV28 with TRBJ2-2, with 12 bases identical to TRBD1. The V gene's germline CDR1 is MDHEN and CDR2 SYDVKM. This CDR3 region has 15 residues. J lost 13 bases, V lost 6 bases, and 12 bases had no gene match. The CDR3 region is CASSSAGTGGVGLFF. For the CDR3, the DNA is TGTGCCAGCAGCTCCGCTGGGACAGGGGGCGTTGGGCTGTTTTTT. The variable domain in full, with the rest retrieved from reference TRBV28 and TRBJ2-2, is DVKVTQSSRYLVKRTGEKVFLECVQDMDHENMFWYRQDPGLGLRLIYFSYDVKMKEKGDIPEGYSVSREKKERFSLILESASTNQTSMYLCASSSAGTGGVGLFFGEGSRLTVL.

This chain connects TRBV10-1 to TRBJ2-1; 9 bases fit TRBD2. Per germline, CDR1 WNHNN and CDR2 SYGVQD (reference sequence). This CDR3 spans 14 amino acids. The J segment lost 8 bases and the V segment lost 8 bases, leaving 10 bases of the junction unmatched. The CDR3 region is CASGSGGPVYEQFF. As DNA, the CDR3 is TGCGCCAGCGGAAGCGGGGGGCCGGTTTATGAGCAGTTCTTC.

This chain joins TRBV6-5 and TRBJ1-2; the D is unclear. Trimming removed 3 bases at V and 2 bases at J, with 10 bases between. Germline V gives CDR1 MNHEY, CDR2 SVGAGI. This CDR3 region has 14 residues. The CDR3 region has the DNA TGTGCCAGCAGTTATGGTGGGGTAAACTATGGCTACACCTTC. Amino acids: CASSYGGVNYGYTF.

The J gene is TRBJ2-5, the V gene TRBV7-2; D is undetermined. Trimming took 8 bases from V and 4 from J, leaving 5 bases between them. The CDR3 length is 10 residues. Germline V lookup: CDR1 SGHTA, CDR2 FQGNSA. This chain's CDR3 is CASGSETQYF. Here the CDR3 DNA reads TGTGCCAGCGGCTCAGAGACCCAGTACTTC.

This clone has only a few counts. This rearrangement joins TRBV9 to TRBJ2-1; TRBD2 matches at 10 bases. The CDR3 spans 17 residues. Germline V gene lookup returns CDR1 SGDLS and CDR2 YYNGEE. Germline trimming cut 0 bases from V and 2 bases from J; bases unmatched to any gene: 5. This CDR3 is CASSVAGTSAAYNEQFF. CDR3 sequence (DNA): TGTGCCAGCAGCGTAGCTGGGACTAGCGCGGCCTACAATGAGCAGTTCTTC.

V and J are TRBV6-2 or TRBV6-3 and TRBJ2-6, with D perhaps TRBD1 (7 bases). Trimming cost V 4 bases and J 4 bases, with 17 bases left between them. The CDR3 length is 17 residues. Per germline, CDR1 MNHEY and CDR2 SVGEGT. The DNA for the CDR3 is TGTGCCAGCAGTTTAACCCAGGGGGGAGGCGGGGCCAACGTCCTGACTTTC. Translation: CASSLTQGGGGANVLTF.

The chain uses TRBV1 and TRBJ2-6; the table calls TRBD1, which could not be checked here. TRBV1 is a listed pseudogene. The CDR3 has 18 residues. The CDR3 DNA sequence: TGCACCAGCAGCCAAGTAATCAAGGGGCCATCTGGGGCCAACGTCCTGACTTTC. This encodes CTSSQVIKGPSGANVLTF.

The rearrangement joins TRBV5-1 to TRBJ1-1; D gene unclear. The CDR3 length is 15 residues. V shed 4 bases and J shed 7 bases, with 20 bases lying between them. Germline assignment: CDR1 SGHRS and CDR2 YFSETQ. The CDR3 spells CASSLAGRPEGEAFF. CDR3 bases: TGCGCCAGCAGCCTCGCCGGACGGCCGGAAGGTGAAGCTTTCTTT.

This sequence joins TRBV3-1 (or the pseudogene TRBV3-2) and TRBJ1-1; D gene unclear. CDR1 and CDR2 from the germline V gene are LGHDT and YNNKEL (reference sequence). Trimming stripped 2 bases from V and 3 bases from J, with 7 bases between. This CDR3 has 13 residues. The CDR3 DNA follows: TGTGCCAGCAGCCAACGTCGAGACACTGAAGCTTTCTTT. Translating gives CASSQRRDTEAFF.

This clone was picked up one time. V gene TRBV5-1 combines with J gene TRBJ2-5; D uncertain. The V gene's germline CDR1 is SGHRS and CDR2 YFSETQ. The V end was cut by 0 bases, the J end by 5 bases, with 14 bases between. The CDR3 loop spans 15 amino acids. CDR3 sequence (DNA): TGCGCCAGCAGCTTGGGACTGCCTGACGGGGAGACCCAGTACTTC. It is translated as CASSLGLPDGETQYF.

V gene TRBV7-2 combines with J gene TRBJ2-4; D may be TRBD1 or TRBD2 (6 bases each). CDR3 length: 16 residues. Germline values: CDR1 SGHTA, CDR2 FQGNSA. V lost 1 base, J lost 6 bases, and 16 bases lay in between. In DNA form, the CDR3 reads TGTGCCAGCAGCTTAGTGCACAGGGATAGCGGAAACATTCAGTACTTC. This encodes CASSLVHRDSGNIQYF.

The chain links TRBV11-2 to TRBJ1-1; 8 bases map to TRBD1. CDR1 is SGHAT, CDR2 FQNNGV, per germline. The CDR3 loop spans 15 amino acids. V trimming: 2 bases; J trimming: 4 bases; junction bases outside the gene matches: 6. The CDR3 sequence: CASSLLFGQGTEAFF. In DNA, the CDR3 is TGTGCCAGCAGCTTATTGTTCGGACAGGGCACTGAAGCTTTCTTT.

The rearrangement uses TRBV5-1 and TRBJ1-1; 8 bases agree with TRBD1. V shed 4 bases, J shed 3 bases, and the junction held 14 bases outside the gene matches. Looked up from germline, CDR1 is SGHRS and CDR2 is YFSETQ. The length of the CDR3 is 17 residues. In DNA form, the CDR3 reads TGCGCCAGCAGCCTTAGTAGGACAGGGCGCTTTTACACTGAAGCTTTCTTT. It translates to CASSLSRTGRFYTEAFF.

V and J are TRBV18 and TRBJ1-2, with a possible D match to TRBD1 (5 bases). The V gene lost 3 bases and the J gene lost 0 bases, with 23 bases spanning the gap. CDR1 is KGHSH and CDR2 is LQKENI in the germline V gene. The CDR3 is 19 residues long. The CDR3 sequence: CASSPTHLGDRLTNYGYTF. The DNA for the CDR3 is TGTGCCAGCTCACCGACCCATTTAGGGGACCGACTCACTAACTATGGCTACACCTTC.

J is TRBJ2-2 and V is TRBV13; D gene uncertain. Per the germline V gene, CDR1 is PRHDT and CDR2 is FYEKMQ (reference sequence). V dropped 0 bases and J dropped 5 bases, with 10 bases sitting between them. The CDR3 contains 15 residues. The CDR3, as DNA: TGTGCCAGCAGCTTAGGGGTCAGAGAAACCGGGGAGCTGTTTTTT. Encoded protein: CASSLGVRETGELFF.

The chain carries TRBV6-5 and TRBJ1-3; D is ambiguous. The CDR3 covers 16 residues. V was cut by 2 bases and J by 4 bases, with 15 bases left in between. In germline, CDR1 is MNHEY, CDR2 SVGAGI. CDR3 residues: CASSYGRRGNGNTIYF. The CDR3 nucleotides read TGTGCCAGCAGTTACGGCCGGCGGGGAAACGGAAACACCATATATTTT.

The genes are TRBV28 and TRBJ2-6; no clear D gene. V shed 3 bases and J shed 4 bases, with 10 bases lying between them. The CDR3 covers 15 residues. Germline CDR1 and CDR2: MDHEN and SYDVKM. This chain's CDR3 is CASSFSRAGANVLTF. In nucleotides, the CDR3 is TGTGCCAGCAGTTTTAGTAGGGCCGGGGCCAACGTCCTGACTTTC.

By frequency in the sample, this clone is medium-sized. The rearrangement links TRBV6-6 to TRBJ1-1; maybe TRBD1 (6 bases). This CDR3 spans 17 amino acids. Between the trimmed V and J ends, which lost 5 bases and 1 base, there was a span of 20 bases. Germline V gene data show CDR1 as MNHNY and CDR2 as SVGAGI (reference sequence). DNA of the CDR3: TGTGCCAGCAGTCCCCTCGGGTCAGGGGAGAAGAACACTGAAGCTTTCTTT. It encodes CASSPLGSGEKNTEAFF.